This T cell receptor beta chain appears in the sequencing data of a study of shared clonotypes between healthy human individuals. The assay used deep level. This table comes from immunoSEQ multiplex PCR, and its TCRdb copy is limited to in-frame clones, with some not included. This sample has roughly 2.4 million clones; 95% occur once, and the top ten carry roughly 0.13%. Comment on this clone: What it binds is not known.

Study outcomes and limitations: Shared clonotypes across all four donors exceeded non-shared ones in generation probability. Memory subsets generally showed lower estimated richness than naive subsets. For naive CD4 cells, around 5% of clonotypes were shared across a handful of donors.

Input material: naive CD4+ T cells sorted from blood. The subset denotes: CD45RA+ positively selected. The receptor's source is a man aged 18 to 29 in good health.

The CDR3 reads CASSFPGQGLFYGYTF. The CDR3 coding sequence is TGTGCCAGCAGCTTTCCCGGACAGGGCCTATTCTATGGCTACACCTTC. This chain connects TRBV5-4 to TRBJ1-2, with TRBD1 matching 8 bases. The CDR3 length is 16 residues. The germline CDR1 and CDR2 sequences are SGHNT and YYREEE (reference sequence). The J segment lost 4 bases and the V segment lost 2 bases, leaving 10 bases of the junction unmatched.